The rows below give T cell receptor beta chains drawn from one sample of a study of shared clonotypes between healthy human individuals. This table comes from immunoSEQ multiplex PCR, and its TCRdb copy is limited to in-frame clones, with some not included. The sample includes more than 500,000 clones, approximately 94% seen only once; the top ten take 0.05% to 0.07%. The sequencing input was naive CD4+ T cells sorted from blood. The receptors were sampled from a woman between 25 and 40 years old in good health. Both conserved end residues are part of each CDR3.

v_call: TRBV5-4; cdr3_aa: CASSLGLAGGETQYF
v_call: TRBV19; cdr3_aa: CASSRTAPQPQHF
v_call: TRBV6-1; cdr3_aa: CASSEAWANNQPQHF
v_call: TRBV5-5; cdr3_aa: CASSLVVGANTEAFF
v_call: TRBV7-2; cdr3_aa: CASSLARRGYNEQFF
v_call: TRBV5-1; cdr3_aa: CASSSDSGAYNEQFF
v_call: TRBV5-1; cdr3_aa: CASSFLDRNTGELFF
v_call: TRBV30; cdr3_aa: CAWSRTSGSYEQYF
v_call: TRBV19; cdr3_aa: CASAGTGTETQYF
v_call: TRBV19; cdr3_aa: CASSTLAGPPYEQYF
v_call: TRBV5-1; cdr3_aa: CASSFGQGSSYEQYF
v_call: TRBV7-2; cdr3_aa: CASSLSISRQGEQFF